This passage covers 28 T cell receptor beta chains from one sample sequenced in a study of blood T cell repertoires in COVID-19 (dated by TCRdb to the early 2020s). Library generation was performed with the immunoSEQ multiplex PCR assay. What TCRdb holds here is the immuneACCESS table cut down to in-frame rearrangements. Part of the clones is not present; checked against another copy, under half of the missing clones reflect an unresolved V gene, and the others are unexplained. This sample is represented by approximately 120,000 clones; 55% to 70% of them were singletons. The ten top clones hold about 2.2% of the sample. Input material: peripheral blood. The source of these receptors is a woman aged 70-85 years with acute or convalescent COVID-19.

This clone has only a few counts. This rearrangement joins TRBV5-8 to TRBJ2-5; 14 nucleotides match TRBD2. The germline V gene has CDR1 SGHTS and CDR2 YDEGEE. V gave up 3 bases and J gave up 4 bases; unmatched junction bases: 2. CDR3 length equals 15 residues. CDR3 amino acids: CASSSGTSGRETQYF. DNA of the CDR3: TGTGCCAGCAGCTCCGGGACTAGCGGGAGAGAGACCCAGTACTTC.

The rearrangement joins TRBV6-5 to TRBJ2-1; possibly TRBD2 for D (7 bases). V was cut by 4 bases and J by 14 bases, with 18 bases left in between. Germline V CDR1 and CDR2: MNHEY, SVGAGI. The CDR3 has 13 residues. The CDR3 sequence is CASSSPRTRGEFF. The CDR3 DNA reads TGTGCCAGCAGTTCTCCCCGGACTAGGGGGGAGTTCTTC.

V is TRBV28 and J is TRBJ2-5; a weak D match, TRBD1 (7 bases). The CDR3 covers 16 residues. V dropped 4 bases and J dropped 1 base, with 16 bases sitting between them. The germline V gene has CDR1 MDHEN and CDR2 SYDVKM. The DNA of the CDR3 is TGTGCCAGCAGTTCCCCGGAGGGGGCTTTCCAAGAGACCCAGTACTTC. Its protein product is CASSSPEGAFQETQYF.

J is TRBJ1-6 and V is TRBV12-3 or TRBV12-4; TRBD1 aligns across 8 bases. There are 13 residues in the CDR3. V shed 5 bases and J 8 bases; nucleotides not matched to a gene: 2. The CDR3 sequence: CASSDRGYSPLHF. For the CDR3, the DNA is TGTGCCAGCAGTGACAGGGGCTATTCACCCCTCCACTTT.

The chain uses TRBV9 and TRBJ2-1, with a weak D call TRBD2 (5 bases). With 4 bases removed from V and 0 bases from J, the gap between germline ends came to 14 bases. Per the germline V gene, CDR1 is SGDLS and CDR2 is YYNGEE. CDR3 size: 16 residues. CDR3 protein: CASSKRTGSSYNEQFF. CDR3 coding DNA: TGTGCCAGCAGCAAGAGGACGGGGAGCTCCTACAATGAGCAGTTCTTC.

The chain links TRBV6-5 to TRBJ1-3; D gene ambiguous. The ends were cut back, 7 bases at V and 4 bases at J, with 5 bases in the middle. This CDR3 comprises 11 residues. CDR1 and CDR2 (germline): MNHEY, SVGAGI. The CDR3 protein is CASTVGNTIYF. DNA of the CDR3: TGTGCCAGCACGGTAGGAAACACCATATATTTT.

The V call is TRBV14, the J call TRBJ2-5; D perhaps matches TRBD2 (5 bases). The V end was cut by 0 bases, the J end by 11 bases, with 13 bases between. Germline CDR1 is SGHDN and CDR2 is FVKESK. CDR3 size: 13 residues. DNA for the CDR3: TGTGCCAGCAGCCAAGATCGTGCCCGGGAACAGTACTTC. The encoded protein is CASSQDRAREQYF.

CDR3 nucleotides: TGTGCCAGCAGCTTCCTTCGGGGGGGACAGGGGCCCCTAGAGCAGTTCTTC. This codes for CASSFLRGGQGPLEQFF. The chain joins TRBV7-6 to TRBJ2-1; 10 bases map to TRBD1. The junction had 15 bases not matched to a gene; V was cut back by 3 bases and J by 10 bases. This CDR3 region has 17 residues. Germline CDR1 is SGHVS and CDR2 is FNYEAQ.

This CDR3 is CASGLVYYEQYF. The CDR3 DNA sequence: TGTGCTAGTGGTTTGGTATACTACGAGCAGTACTTC. This chain connects TRBV12-5 to TRBJ2-7; D remains unclear. Germline CDR1 LGHNT, CDR2 FRNRAP. CDR3 length equals 12 residues. Trimming cost V 0 bases and J 3 bases, with 3 bases left between them.

In this sample, this clone turned up a few times. This sequence joins TRBV6-5 and TRBJ1-2; maybe TRBD1 (5 bases). Germline CDR1 reads MNHEY; CDR2 reads SVGAGI. Trimming took off 5 bases at V and 6 bases at J, with 19 bases between the two ends. The CDR3 runs to 15 residues. CDR3 loop: CASSPREGRNDGYTF. CDR3 sequence (DNA): TGTGCCAGCAGTCCACGGGAGGGACGCAACGATGGCTACACCTTC.

This clone is medium-sized within its sample. The rearrangement uses TRBV7-9 and TRBJ1-2, with TRBD1 identical over 7 bases. Trimming removed 0 bases from V and 8 bases from J; junction bases left unmatched: 0. This CDR3 spans 12 amino acids. Germline V gives CDR1 SEHNR, CDR2 FQNEAQ (reference sequence). CDR3 DNA sequence: TGTGCCAGCAGCTTAGCCAGGGGGGGCTACACCTTC. Its protein product is CASSLARGGYTF.

The J gene is TRBJ2-1, the V gene TRBV6-6; 7 bases are a match to TRBD1. The CDR3 has 13 residues. Germline assignment: CDR1 MNHNY and CDR2 SVGAGI (reference sequence). V was clipped by 6 bases and J by 9 bases; unmatched bases: 8. CDR3: CASSRDRVSEQFF. Written as DNA, the CDR3 is TGTGCCAGCAGCCGAGACAGGGTGAGTGAGCAGTTCTTC.

The chain carries TRBV12-3 or TRBV12-4 and TRBJ2-7, with D possibly being TRBD1 (5 bases). V was trimmed by 3 bases and J by 0 bases, leaving 6 bases between them. The CDR3 consists of 13 residues. CDR3 sequence (DNA): TGTGCCAGCAGTTTGGGGCCCTCCTACGAGCAGTACTTC. Encoded protein: CASSLGPSYEQYF.

The CDR3 loop reads CSGTSYTGFNEQFF. CDR3 sequence (DNA): TGCAGCGGAACATCTTACACAGGGTTCAATGAGCAGTTCTTC. The chain uses TRBV29-1 and TRBJ2-1; possibly TRBD1 for D (6 bases). Per the germline V gene, CDR1 is SQVTM and CDR2 is ANQGSEA. This CDR3 has 14 residues. V lost 7 bases, J lost 6 bases, and 19 bases lay in between.

This chain links TRBV6-6 with TRBJ2-1; D is perhaps TRBD2 (6 bases). The length of the CDR3 is 12 residues. V dropped 6 bases and J dropped 14 bases, with 17 bases sitting between them. Germline V gene sequence: CDR1 MNHNY, CDR2 SVGAGI (reference sequence). The CDR3 DNA is TGTGCCAGCAGCCCCTCGGGGCGCGGGGAGTTCTTC. This encodes CASSPSGRGEFF.

This clone has only one observation. The chain has TRBV7-3 and TRBJ1-6; 8 bases fit TRBD1. The CDR3 totals 13 residues. Germline assignment: CDR1 SGHTA and CDR2 FQGTGA. V lost 5 bases to trimming and J lost 8 bases; unmatched junction nucleotides: 2. The CDR3 region has the DNA TGTGCCAGCAGCACGGACAGGGATTCACCCCTCCACTTT. Translation gives CASSTDRDSPLHF.

This clone was recorded a few times. The V call is TRBV19, the J call TRBJ1-6; unclear D gene. Between the trimmed V and J ends, which lost 1 base and 11 bases, there was a span of 12 bases. Germline V gives CDR1 LNHDA, CDR2 SQIVND (reference sequence). The CDR3 sequence is 14 residues long. DNA for the CDR3: TGTGCCAGTAGTATAGCTGGAGAGAGGCCACCCCTCCACTTT. It codes for CASSIAGERPPLHF.

The CDR3 here is CASSYGGQGNQPQHF. Written as DNA, the CDR3 is TGTGCCAGCAGTTACGGGGGACAGGGGAATCAGCCCCAGCATTTT. This chain uses TRBV6-5 with TRBJ1-5; TRBD1 agrees at 10 bases. The CDR3 length is 15 residues. Trimming cost V 2 bases and J 4 bases; bases outside gene matches: 2. Germline CDR1 MNHEY, CDR2 SVGAGI.

This rearrangement joins TRBV23-1 to TRBJ2-7, with 15 positions matching TRBD2. TRBV23-1 is assigned to the ORF class and has an uncertain function. CDR3 size: 14 residues. V shed 6 bases, J shed 6 bases, and the junction held 3 bases outside the gene matches. The CDR3 sequence is CASRRTSGRAEQYF. The CDR3 DNA follows: TGCGCCAGCAGACGGACTAGCGGGAGGGCCGAGCAGTACTTC.

This chain uses TRBV29-1 with TRBJ2-7; maybe TRBD2 (6 bases). V gave up 4 bases and J gave up 2 bases, with 18 bases separating them. CDR1 SQVTM and CDR2 ANQGSEA come from the germline V gene. The CDR3 sequence is 15 residues long. The CDR3 protein is CSVGLVSTITYEQYF. CDR3 DNA: TGCAGCGTTGGACTAGTATCAACAATCACCTACGAGCAGTACTTC.

The V gene is TRBV29-1, the J gene TRBJ1-3, with 7 bases that match TRBD1. The CDR3 is made up of 12 amino acids. The V gene end was trimmed by 6 bases and the J gene end by 6 bases; junction bases not matched to a gene: 5. The germline CDR1 and CDR2 sequences are SQVTM and ANQGSEA. The CDR3 reads CSVRQGQNTIYF. The CDR3, as DNA: TGCAGCGTGAGACAGGGCCAAAACACCATATATTTT.

J is TRBJ2-1 and V is TRBV25-1; 10 bases match TRBD1. CDR3 length: 17 amino acids. Unmatched junction bases numbered 7, after V lost 2 bases and J lost 3 bases. Germline V gene sequence: CDR1 MGHDK, CDR2 SYGVNS. CDR3 nucleotides: TGTGCCAGCAGTGAACCGGGAGGGACAGGGGTCTACAATGAGCAGTTCTTC. It is translated as CASSEPGGTGVYNEQFF.

This clone appeared a few times. This sequence joins TRBV30 and TRBJ1-5; D is possibly TRBD1 (6 bases). Trimming removed 2 bases from V and 5 bases from J, with 10 bases in between. This CDR3 spans 13 amino acids. Germline assignment: CDR1 GTSNPN and CDR2 SVGIG (reference sequence). Here the CDR3 reads CAWSRGGDQPQHF. The CDR3 DNA is TGTGCCTGGAGTAGGGGGGGTGATCAGCCCCAGCATTTT.

The chain employs TRBV5-8 and TRBJ2-1, with TRBD1 matching over 7 bases. The CDR3 covers 15 residues. The V gene end was trimmed by 0 bases and the J gene end by 3 bases; junction bases not matched to a gene: 3. Per germline, CDR1 SGHTS and CDR2 YDEGEE. CDR3 DNA sequence: TGTGCCAGCAGCTTGGACAGGGGCTTCTACAATGAGCAGTTCTTC. Protein product: CASSLDRGFYNEQFF.

CDR3 protein: CASAWWEGGNQPQHF. In DNA form, the CDR3 reads TGTGCCAGCGCTTGGTGGGAGGGGGGCAATCAGCCCCAGCATTTT. The rearrangement uses TRBV19 and TRBJ1-5, with D possibly TRBD1 on 6 matching bases. The CDR3 contains 15 residues. CDR1 is LNHDA, CDR2 SQIVND, per germline (reference sequence). Trimming stripped 9 bases from V and 2 bases from J, with 17 bases between.

The gene calls are TRBV7-9 and TRBJ2-1; weak D call: TRBD1 (6 bases). The length of the CDR3 is 13 residues. Trimming shortened V by 1 base and J by 13 bases, and 14 bases separated the two germline ends. The germline CDR1 and CDR2 sequences are SEHNR and FQNEAQ (reference sequence). The CDR3 nucleotides read TGTGCCAGCAGCTTAGAACAGGGTTTTGAACAGTTCTTC. Protein sequence: CASSLEQGFEQFF. The full variable domain, completed using reference TRBV7-9 and TRBJ2-1, is DTGVSQNPRHKITKRGQNVTFRCDPISEHNRLYWYRQTLGQGPEFLTYFQNEAQLEKSRLLSDRFSAERPKGSFSTLEIQRTEQGDSAMYLCASSLEQGFEQFFGPGTRLTVL.

This rearrangement joins TRBV9 to TRBJ2-5, with D perhaps TRBD1 (5 bases). Deletions cut 1 base from V and 4 bases from J, with 8 bases between. Germline loops: CDR1 SGDLS, CDR2 YYNGEE. The CDR3 loop spans 13 amino acids. The CDR3 coding sequence is TGTGCCAGCAGCGTACAGGGCGGAGAGACCCAGTACTTC. It codes for CASSVQGGETQYF.

This clone was detected ten times or more. The gene calls are TRBV4-3 and TRBJ1-2; 10 bases agree with TRBD1. The V and J ends lost 4 bases and 4 bases, in that order; junction bases with no gene match: 9. This CDR3 spans 16 amino acids. In germline, CDR1 is LGHNA, CDR2 YSLEER. DNA of the CDR3: TGCGCCAGCAGCCTAAAAACGACAGGGGGCATCTATGGCTACACCTTC. The encoded protein is CASSLKTTGGIYGYTF.